The 13 T cell receptor beta chains below come from one sample, sequenced in a study of CD8+CD57+ T cells in acquired aplastic anemia. TCR beta VDJ and CDR3 were profiled, and genomic DNA was the template. TCRdb fed the reads into MiXCR, producing one record per CDR3 protein. Among about 190,000 distinct CDR3 sequences listed, around half were seen once. Patients selected for sequencing had displayed CD8+CD57+ cell expansion by flow cytometry. Sequences were obtained from sorted CD4+, CD8+, or CD8+CD57+ T cells (not recorded which) from PBMCs. All receptors come from a human donor with aplastic anemia.

This clonotype was counted once. V usage is TRBV10-3 and J usage is TRBJ2-1; no definite D call. This CDR3 comprises 15 residues. CDR1 ENHRY and CDR2 SYGVKD come from the germline V gene. V was pared by 4 bases and J by 6 bases, with 16 bases between. The CDR3 DNA reads as TGTGCCATCAGTGGGGCAATTCCATCGGTCAATGAGCAGTTCTTC. It codes for CAISGAIPSVNEQFF.

This clonotype was recorded once. The CDR3 region is CASSRGLAYGYTF. The CDR3 coding sequence is TGTGCCAGCAGTCGGGGACTAGCCTATGGCTACACCTTC. J is TRBJ1-2 and V is TRBV2; D is possibly TRBD1 (5 bases). Trimming stripped 5 bases from V and 4 bases from J, with 11 bases between. CDR1 SNHLY and CDR2 FYNNEI come from the germline V gene. This CDR3 has 13 residues.

V and J are TRBV10-1 and TRBJ1-3; no firm D call. V was clipped by 0 bases and J by 3 bases, with 3 bases between them. CDR3 size: 13 residues. The germline CDR1 and CDR2 sequences are WNHNN and SYGVQD (reference sequence). The CDR3, as DNA: TGCGCCAGCAGTGAGTCAGTTGGAAACACCATATATTTT. Protein sequence: CASSESVGNTIYF.

This clonotype was counted only a few times. The CDR3 DNA is TGCAGCGTTGAAGGTAGCGGGTACAATGAGCAGTTCTTC. This gives the protein CSVEGSGYNEQFF. The rearrangement joins TRBV29-1 to TRBJ2-1; TRBD2 aligns across 7 bases. The CDR3 extends over 13 amino acids. V lost 1 base and J lost 4; bases outside the gene matches: 1. Germline V CDR1 and CDR2: SQVTM, ANQGSEA.

The genes are TRBV10-2 and TRBJ1-2; D is undetermined. Trimming removed 3 bases at V and 1 base at J, with 12 bases between. This CDR3 region has 15 residues. The V gene's germline CDR1 is WSHSY and CDR2 SAAADI. The CDR3 region is CASSDSIALNYGYTF. The CDR3 bases are TGCGCCAGCAGTGACTCTATCGCCCTTAACTATGGCTACACCTTC.

This clonotype was counted between two and nine times. V is TRBV10-1 and J is TRBJ2-2; D is ambiguous. The length of the CDR3 is 11 residues. Trimming shortened V by 2 bases and J by 9 bases, and 4 bases separated the two germline ends. Germline lookup yields CDR1 WNHNN and CDR2 SYGVQD (reference sequence). CDR3 in DNA: TGCGCCAGCAGTGAGAATTGGGAGCTGTTTTTT. It is translated as CASSENWELFF.

This clonotype has ten or more counts. V is TRBV24-1 and J is TRBJ2-1; 11 nucleotides align to TRBD2. The ends lost 0 bases at V and 8 bases at J; junction bases unmatched: 5. The CDR3 totals 16 residues. Germline assignment: CDR1 KGHDR and CDR2 SFDVKD. CDR3 sequence: CATSDLTSGRKDEQFF. The DNA of the CDR3 is TGTGCCACCAGTGATTTGACTAGCGGGAGAAAGGATGAGCAGTTCTTC.

This clonotype has only a few counts. A single base separates this from a much larger clone, so it may be a read error. The gene calls are TRBV9 and TRBJ1-2; D not certain. Looked up from germline, CDR1 is SGDLS and CDR2 is YYNGEE. This CDR3 comprises 14 residues. Trimming took off 0 bases at V and 2 bases at J, with 8 bases between the two ends. Written as DNA, the CDR3 is TGTGCCAGCAGCGTAGGGGCAGCGAACTATGGCTACACCTTC. It specifies CASSVGAANYGYTF.

This clonotype was seen repeatedly, ten times or more. The CDR3 sequence: CSAETGGNEKLFF. DNA of the CDR3: TGCAGTGCAGAGACAGGGGGCAATGAAAAACTGTTTTTT. The chain carries TRBV20-1 and TRBJ1-4; 10 bases align to TRBD1. Germline CDR1 is DFQATT and CDR2 is SNEGSKA (reference sequence). CDR3 length: 13 amino acids. V dropped 6 bases and J dropped 5; count of bases not matched to a gene: 3.

The chain couples TRBV10-3 to TRBJ1-2, with D maybe TRBD1 (6 bases). The CDR3 length is 14 residues. With 0 bases removed from V and 7 bases from J, the gap between germline ends came to 12 bases. CDR1 is ENHRY and CDR2 is SYGVKD in the germline V gene. CDR3 sequence: CAISESRDTTGYTF. The DNA for the CDR3 is TGTGCCATCAGTGAGTCAAGGGACACCACTGGCTACACCTTC.

This chain connects TRBV25-1 to TRBJ2-1; a weak D match, TRBD2 (5 bases). V dropped 6 bases and J dropped 10 bases, with 16 bases sitting between them. The germline gives CDR1 MGHDK, CDR2 SYGVNS. This CDR3 spans 13 amino acids. DNA of the CDR3: TGTGCCAGCAGCTTAGCGCGCGGCGGGGAGCAGTTCTTC. This translates into CASSLARGGEQFF.

This chain joins TRBV29-1 and TRBJ2-3; 12 bases align to TRBD2. The CDR3 contains 17 residues. J lost 2 bases, V lost 3 bases, and 9 bases had no gene match. In germline, CDR1 is SQVTM, CDR2 ANQGSEA. CDR3 loop: CSVDLGLAGGLTDTQYF. The CDR3 DNA is TGCAGCGTTGATCTAGGGCTAGCGGGGGGGCTCACAGATACGCAGTATTTT.

This clonotype was detected many times. The DNA of the CDR3 is TGCAGCGTGAGGTGGGGACAGGGGTATGGCTACACCTTC. Translating it yields CSVRWGQGYGYTF. The V and J genes are TRBV29-1 and TRBJ1-2, with 10 positions matching TRBD1. The CDR3 contains 13 residues. The V gene's germline CDR1 is SQVTM and CDR2 ANQGSEA. J lost 5 bases, V lost 6 bases, and 6 bases had no gene match.